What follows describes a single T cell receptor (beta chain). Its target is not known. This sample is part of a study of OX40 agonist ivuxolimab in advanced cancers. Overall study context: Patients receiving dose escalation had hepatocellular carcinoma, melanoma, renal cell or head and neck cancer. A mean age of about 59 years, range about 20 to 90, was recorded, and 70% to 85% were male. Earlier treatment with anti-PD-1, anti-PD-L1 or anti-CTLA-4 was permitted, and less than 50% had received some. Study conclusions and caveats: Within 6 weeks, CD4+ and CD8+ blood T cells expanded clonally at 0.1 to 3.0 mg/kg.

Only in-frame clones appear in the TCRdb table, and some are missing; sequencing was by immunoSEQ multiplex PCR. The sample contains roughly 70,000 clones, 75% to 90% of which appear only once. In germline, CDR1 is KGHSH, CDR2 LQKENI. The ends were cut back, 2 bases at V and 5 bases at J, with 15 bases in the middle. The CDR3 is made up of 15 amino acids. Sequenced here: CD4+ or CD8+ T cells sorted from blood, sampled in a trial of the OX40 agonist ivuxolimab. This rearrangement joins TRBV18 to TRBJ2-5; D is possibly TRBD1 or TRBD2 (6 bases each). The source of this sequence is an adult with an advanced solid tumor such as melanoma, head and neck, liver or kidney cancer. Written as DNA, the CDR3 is TGTGCCAGCTCACCAATTGCCGGGGGCGGGGAGACCCAGTACTTC. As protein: CASSPIAGGGETQYF.